Included here is one T cell receptor beta chain sequence, with context. The target antigen is unknown. This sample is drawn from a study of CD8+CD57+ T cells in acquired aplastic anemia. Patients chosen for sequencing had shown CD8+CD57+ cell expansion by flow cytometry. Study-level points and caveats: A set of 25 to 30 CD8+ CDR3 sequences was shared between patients and controls, and these sequences appeared highly expressed in patients.

Profiles of TCR beta VDJ and CDR3 were generated from a genomic DNA template. Each CDR3 protein is one row after TCRdb ran MiXCR on the reads. In the table there are fewer than 300,000 distinct CDR3 sequences, 82% of which are singletons. The clonotype was recovered from a human donor with aplastic anemia. Sequenced input: sorted CD4+, CD8+, or CD8+CD57+ T cells (not recorded which) from PBMCs.

CDR3 sequence: CASSVAGSHTKQYF. The CDR3 DNA reads as TGTGCCAGCAGCGTAGCGGGAAGTCATACGAAGCAGTATTTT. The J gene is TRBJ2-3, the V gene TRBV2; 8 bases are a match to TRBD2. The CDR3 has 14 amino acids. With V trimmed by 6 bases and J by 11 bases, 13 bases remained unmatched. Germline CDR1 and CDR2: SNHLY and FYNNEI.